The entry that follows covers one TCR beta chain sequence. The target antigen is unknown. The junction departs from germline at one end; a sequencing error may be responsible. No cell sorting was done before RNA was extracted from the tissue. Chemotherapy-naive patients with new lung cancer underwent thoracic surgery in China, August–late 2014. This record belongs to a study of tumor and adjacent non-tumor tissue in lung cancer. Study-wide points: Tumor repertoires had a smaller top 100 clone share than normal lung. Shorter survival was associated with higher TCR diversity in tumors.

CDR3 length: 15 residues. CDR1 and CDR2 from the germline V gene are MNHEY and SVGAGI. A modified ARM-PCR protocol with three rounds of nested PCR amplified TCRbeta. Via MiXCR, TCRdb re-called the multiplex PCR reads, giving one row per CDR3 protein. In the table there are roughly 93,000 distinct CDR3 sequences, roughly 66% of which are singletons. The receptor was isolated from a man aged 55 to 70 with non-small cell lung cancer. The chain is built from TRBV6-5 and TRBJ2-5; either TRBD1 or TRBD2 may supply D (5 bases each). The sample consisted of lung tumor tissue. CDR3 DNA: TGTGCCAGCAGTCCAGAGAGGGGCGGCCATGAGACCCAATACTTC. Residues: CASSPERGGHETQYF.